Included here is one TCR beta chain sequence, with context. Its specificity is not known. MiXCR, applied by TCRdb to the 5' RACE reads, yields one record per CDR3 protein. The repertoire holds 350,000 to 450,000 distinct CDR3 sequences, with roughly 26% as singletons. This entry comes from a study of CD8 T cells in ankylosing spondylitis. Whole-study results and caveats: Clones linked to disease were reported to show significant enrichment in matched ankylosing spondylitis synovial fluid. The study identified a TCR beta motif of about eight highly homologous variants that appeared characteristic of ankylosing spondylitis blood.

This CDR3 has 11 residues. Germline V CDR1 and CDR2: SGHKS, YYEKEE (reference sequence). The ends were cut back, 8 bases at V and 3 bases at J, with 8 bases in the middle. V and J are TRBV5-5 and TRBJ2-5; tentative D call: TRBD2 (5 bases). The TCR sequence derives from a male donor with ankylosing spondylitis. The sample taken for sequencing was blood, either unsorted or a sorted T cell fraction (not recorded which). The chain's CDR3 is CARRAEETQYF. The CDR3 DNA sequence: TGTGCCAGGAGGGCAGAAGAGACCCAGTACTTC.